Listed here are 24 T cell receptor beta chains from one sample, sequenced in a study of T cell responses to AZD1222 COVID-19 vaccine. The protocol was immunoSEQ multiplex PCR, while the TCRdb copy is restricted to in-frame clones and leaves out a portion. The profile covers roughly 180,000 clones, with about nine tenths appearing a single time and over 1.5% taken by the ten largest. The material sequenced was peripheral blood, taken 28 days after the second AZD1222 dose. These receptors all come from an adult who received the AZD1222 COVID-19 vaccine.

The V gene is TRBV4-2, the J gene TRBJ2-7, with no clear D. Germline-derived CDR1 and CDR2 are LGHNA and YNFKEQ. This CDR3 is built from 13 residues. With 4 bases removed from V and 3 bases from J, the gap between germline ends came to 10 bases. The CDR3 coding sequence is TGTGCCAGCAGCCCCGATGGGGACTACGAGCAGTACTTC. Protein product: CASSPDGDYEQYF.

The V and J genes are TRBV30 and TRBJ1-6; D remains ambiguous. CDR1 GTSNPN and CDR2 SVGIG come from the germline V gene (reference sequence). The CDR3 extends over 14 amino acids. V was pared by 2 bases and J by 4 bases, with 9 bases between. CDR3 sequence: CAWSLGIYNSPLHF. The CDR3 DNA reads TGTGCCTGGAGTCTCGGGATTTATAATTCACCCCTCCACTTT.

This clone has a single count. The chain recombines TRBV27 with TRBJ2-7, with no clear D. The ends were cut back, 6 bases at V and 0 bases at J, with 15 bases in the middle. Germline V gene sequence: CDR1 MNHEY, CDR2 SMNVEV (reference sequence). CDR3 length equals 15 residues. The CDR3 sequence: CASRPRTTPSYEQYF. CDR3 coding DNA: TGTGCCAGCAGACCCCGGACCACACCCTCCTACGAGCAGTACTTC.

The V call is TRBV18, the J call TRBJ1-3; D gene unclear. Germline assignment: CDR1 KGHSH and CDR2 LQKENI. V was trimmed by 2 bases and J by 3 bases, leaving 8 bases between them. This CDR3 comprises 14 residues. Written as DNA, the CDR3 is TGTGCCAGCTCACCAATGGATTTTGGAAACACCATATATTTT. It is translated as CASSPMDFGNTIYF.

The chain links TRBV3-1 (or the pseudogene TRBV3-2) to TRBJ1-2, with TRBD1 as a possible D gene (5 bases). CDR1 and CDR2 from the germline V gene are LGHDT and YNNKEL (reference sequence). This CDR3 comprises 14 residues. V lost 4 bases to trimming and J lost 3 bases, with 12 bases between them. The DNA of the CDR3 is TGTGCCAGCAGCCTCCGACAGAGCCACTATGGCTACACCTTC. This translates into CASSLRQSHYGYTF.

The V gene is TRBV5-1, the J gene TRBJ1-5; D is unclear. The CDR3 has 13 residues. V gave up 3 bases and J gave up 7 bases, with 11 bases separating them. Germline V gene lookup returns CDR1 SGHRS and CDR2 YFSETQ. CDR3 DNA sequence: TGCGCCAGCAGCTATACAAGCGGCCAGCCCCAGCATTTT. Its protein is CASSYTSGQPQHF.

The CDR3: CASSSGTGGQPQHF. CDR3 coding DNA: TGCGCCAGCAGCTCCGGGACAGGGGGACAGCCCCAGCATTTT. The chain is built from TRBV5-1 and TRBJ1-5, with TRBD1 matching over 11 bases. Trimming took 3 bases from V and 7 from J; bases not matched to a gene: 3. CDR3 length: 14 residues. The germline CDR1 and CDR2 sequences are SGHRS and YFSETQ. Full variable domain (outside the CDR3, taken from reference TRBV5-1 and TRBJ1-5): KAGVTQTPRYLIKTRGQQVTLSCSPISGHRSVSWYQQTPGQGLQFLFEYFSETQRNKGNFPGRFSGRQFSNSRSEMNVSTLELGDSALYLCASSSGTGGQPQHFGDGTRLSIL.

This rearrangement joins TRBV19 to TRBJ1-5; tentatively, D is TRBD1 (5 bases). The CDR3 totals 17 residues. Germline CDR1 reads LNHDA; CDR2 reads SQIVND (reference sequence). Trimming took 8 bases from V and 3 from J, leaving 23 bases between them. The CDR3 sequence is CASHSRPGGLYNQPQHF. DNA of the CDR3: TGTGCCAGTCATTCCCGACCGGGGGGACTGTACAATCAGCCCCAGCATTTT.

This clone was picked up a small number of times. The V call is TRBV6-5, the J call TRBJ2-7; perhaps TRBD2 as D (5 bases). Trimming cost V 0 bases and J 1 base, with 10 bases left between them. Germline CDR1 and CDR2: MNHEY and SVGAGI. The CDR3 is 15 residues long. CDR3 region: CASSYSRDPSYEQYF. In nucleotides, the CDR3 is TGTGCCAGCAGTTACTCACGGGATCCGTCCTACGAGCAGTACTTC.

The chain has TRBV24-1 and TRBJ2-5, with a weak D call TRBD2 (5 bases). Trimming took off 2 bases at V and 9 bases at J, with 18 bases between the two ends. Germline CDR1 KGHDR, CDR2 SFDVKD. The CDR3 covers 15 residues. In nucleotides, the CDR3 is TGTGCCACCAGTGATTCCCGCGCTCGGGGAACACCCCAGTACTTC. Its translation: CATSDSRARGTPQYF.

The CDR3 DNA reads TGTGCCAGCAGCCCCTATGGGGGATTTAACTACAATGAGCAGTTCTTC. This sequence encodes CASSPYGGFNYNEQFF. The chain carries TRBV9 and TRBJ2-1; possibly TRBD1 or TRBD2 for D (5 bases each). Between the trimmed V and J ends, which lost 4 bases and 3 bases, there was a span of 17 bases. Germline CDR1 is SGDLS and CDR2 is YYNGEE. CDR3 size: 16 residues.

The chain employs TRBV12-3 or TRBV12-4 and TRBJ2-7, with TRBD1 matching over 7 bases. Trimming at V came to 6 bases and at J to 0 bases, leaving 2 bases not matched to a gene. This CDR3 is built from 13 residues. CDR3 coding DNA: TGTGCCAGCAGCGGACAGGTCTCCTACGAGCAGTACTTC. Protein product: CASSGQVSYEQYF.

The gene calls are TRBV5-1 and TRBJ2-3, with TRBD2 matching over 12 bases. CDR1 is SGHRS and CDR2 is YFSETQ in the germline V gene. The CDR3 spans 16 residues. The J segment lost 2 bases and the V segment lost 4 bases, leaving 5 bases of the junction unmatched. The CDR3 bases are TGCGCCAGCAGCCAGGGACTAGCGGGTTTCACAGATACGCAGTATTTT. Translated, it gives CASSQGLAGFTDTQYF.

The V and J genes are TRBV10-1 and TRBJ1-3, with D possibly matching TRBD1 (5 bases). Germline assignment: CDR1 WNHNN and CDR2 SYGVQD (reference sequence). The CDR3 is 12 amino acids. V lost 3 bases and J lost 10, with 10 bases in between. The CDR3 DNA follows: TGCGCCAGCAGTGAAATACAGGAAACCATATATTTT. Protein sequence: CASSEIQETIYF.

The chain recombines TRBV27 with TRBJ1-5; D remains ambiguous. The CDR3 has 15 residues. V gave up 1 base and J gave up 3 bases, with 10 bases separating them. Germline assignment: CDR1 MNHEY and CDR2 SMNVEV (reference sequence). CDR3 sequence: CASSLYSAPNQPQHF. The CDR3, as DNA: TGTGCCAGCAGTTTATACTCCGCGCCCAATCAGCCCCAGCATTTT.

The rearrangement joins TRBV6-6 to TRBJ1-5; D is undetermined. The V end lost 0 bases, the J end lost 5 bases, and 5 bases lay between the germline ends. The V gene's germline CDR1 is MNHNY and CDR2 SVGAGI (reference sequence). The CDR3 has 13 residues. The chain's CDR3 is CASSYSNYQPQHF. CDR3 DNA: TGTGCCAGCAGTTACTCTAACTATCAGCCCCAGCATTTT.

The V gene is TRBV18, the J gene TRBJ2-1; 9 bases agree with TRBD2. The germline V gene has CDR1 KGHSH and CDR2 LQKENI. V trimming: 0 bases; J trimming: 4 bases; junction bases outside the gene matches: 4. CDR3 length: 16 amino acids. The CDR3 DNA follows: TGTGCCAGCTCACCACCCCTAGCGGGGATGTACAATGAGCAGTTCTTC. This encodes CASSPPLAGMYNEQFF.

The rearrangement links TRBV19 to TRBJ2-1; 15 positions agree with TRBD2. The length of the CDR3 is 19 residues. Germline values: CDR1 LNHDA, CDR2 SQIVND (reference sequence). The junction had 10 bases not matched to a gene; V was cut back by 3 bases and J by 4 bases. In DNA form, the CDR3 reads TGTGCCAGTAGTATTAACGACCTCGGACTAGCGGGGGGGTACAATGAGCAGTTCTTC. It codes for CASSINDLGLAGGYNEQFF. The variable domain in full, with the rest retrieved from reference TRBV19 and TRBJ2-1, is DGGITQSPKYLFRKEGQNVTLSCEQNLNHDAMYWYRQDPGQGLRLIYYSQIVNDFQKGDIAEGYSVSREKKESFPLTVTSAQKNPTAFYLCASSINDLGLAGGYNEQFFGPGTRLTVL.

The genes are TRBV19 and TRBJ1-3, with D tentatively TRBD1 (5 bases). CDR3 length equals 13 residues. V gave up 8 bases and J gave up 2 bases, with 10 bases separating them. Germline loops: CDR1 LNHDA, CDR2 SQIVND (reference sequence). The CDR3 region is CASVRGTGNTIYF. The CDR3 DNA is TGTGCCAGTGTTCGGGGGACTGGAAACACCATATATTTT.

This chain uses TRBV27 with TRBJ1-2; D call uncertain. Germline-derived CDR1 and CDR2 are MNHEY and SMNVEV (reference sequence). V was shortened by 5 bases and J by 3 bases, with 13 bases between the two germline ends. The CDR3 contains 14 residues. Written as DNA, the CDR3 is TGTGCCAGCAGTAAAATTTGGGGAGACTATGGCTACACCTTC. Encoded protein: CASSKIWGDYGYTF.

The chain couples TRBV7-9 to TRBJ1-1, with D perhaps matching TRBD1 (6 bases). This CDR3 is 13 amino acids long. The germline V gene encodes CDR1 SEHNR and CDR2 FQNEAQ (reference sequence). Deletions cut 3 bases from V and 11 bases from J, with 16 bases between. The CDR3 protein is CASSLGGRDVAFF. In DNA, the CDR3 is TGTGCCAGCAGCTTGGGGGGGCGCGACGTTGCTTTCTTT.

V usage is TRBV3-1 (or the pseudogene TRBV3-2) and J usage is TRBJ1-2; no clear D. This CDR3 has 16 residues. Trimming left V 1 base short and J 2 bases short, with 14 bases between. Germline-derived CDR1 and CDR2 are LGHDT and YNNKEL (reference sequence). Here the CDR3 DNA reads TGTGCCAGCAGCCAAGCGGTACCTTTGGGGAACTATGGCTACACCTTC. This translates into CASSQAVPLGNYGYTF.

This rearrangement joins TRBV7-2 to TRBJ2-1, with TRBD2 matching 7 bases. With V trimmed by 5 bases and J by 9 bases, 10 bases remained unmatched. The germline CDR1 and CDR2 sequences are SGHTA and FQGNSA. The CDR3 runs 14 residues. The chain's CDR3 is CASSGLGIGSEQFF. The DNA for the CDR3 is TGTGCCAGCAGCGGACTAGGGATCGGGTCTGAGCAGTTCTTC.

This sequence joins TRBV7-9 and TRBJ2-7; TRBD2 agrees at 12 bases. Trimming cost V 5 bases and J 9 bases; bases outside gene matches: 5. CDR3 size: 13 residues. Germline-derived CDR1 and CDR2 are SEHNR and FQNEAQ (reference sequence). In DNA form, the CDR3 reads TGTGCCAGCAGCGTGACTAGCGGGGGAGGGCAGTACTTC. Its protein is CASSVTSGGGQYF.